The 15 T cell receptor beta chains below all came from one sample that was sequenced in a study of T cell responses to AZD1222 COVID-19 vaccine. Measured with immunoSEQ multiplex PCR; TCRdb has only the in-frame clones, and not every one. Of roughly 120,000 clones listed, roughly nine tenths are singletons. The sample consisted of peripheral blood, taken on day 0 of AZD1222 vaccination. The receptor set was obtained from an adult in good health.

V is TRBV11-3 and J is TRBJ1-1, with 8 positions matching TRBD1. The CDR3 is 15 residues long. The junction had 5 bases not matched to a gene; V was cut back by 0 bases and J by 5 bases. Germline CDR1 SGHNT, CDR2 YENEEA. The CDR3 sequence: CASSLDQGARTEAFF. DNA for the CDR3: TGTGCCAGCAGCTTAGATCAGGGGGCGCGTACTGAAGCTTTCTTT.

This chain joins TRBV7-9 and TRBJ1-1, with D possibly matching TRBD1 (5 bases). Trimming took 11 bases from V and 3 from J, leaving 16 bases between them. This CDR3 region has 13 residues. CDR1 and CDR2 (germline): SEHNR, FQNEAQ (reference sequence). CDR3 DNA sequence: TGTGCCGGTCGGAGGAGGGGTGACACTGAAGCTTTCTTT. This encodes CAGRRRGDTEAFF.

The rearrangement uses TRBV9 and TRBJ2-3; weak D call: TRBD1 (6 bases). Germline CDR1 and CDR2: SGDLS and YYNGEE. This CDR3 is 13 amino acids long. Trimming stripped 4 bases from V and 7 bases from J, with 13 bases between. CDR3 in DNA: TGTGCCAGCAGCCAACAGGGACACAATACGCAGTATTTT. Its protein is CASSQQGHNTQYF.

The chain recombines TRBV30 with TRBJ2-3, with 7 bases identical to TRBD1. Germline CDR1 reads GTSNPN; CDR2 reads SVGIG (reference sequence). This CDR3 has 14 amino acids. V dropped 2 bases and J dropped 4; count of bases not matched to a gene: 6. Here the CDR3 DNA reads TGTGCCTGGAGTTTAGGGGGCGCCCCAGATACGCAGTATTTT. Its translation is CAWSLGGAPDTQYF. Full variable domain (missing parts from reference TRBV30 and TRBJ2-3): SQTIHQWPATLVQPVGSPLSLECTVEGTSNPNLYWYRQAAGRGLQLLFYSVGIGQISSEVPQNLSASRPQDRQFILSSKKLLLSDSGFYLCAWSLGGAPDTQYFGPGTRLTVL.

The genes are TRBV5-1 and TRBJ2-7; the D is unclear. With 0 bases removed from V and 7 bases from J, the gap between germline ends came to 11 bases. Per germline, CDR1 SGHRS and CDR2 YFSETQ. The CDR3 totals 13 residues. As DNA, the CDR3 is TGCGCCAGCAGCTTGGGGGTGAAAGGGGAGCAGTACTTC. This sequence encodes CASSLGVKGEQYF.

The V gene is TRBV11-2, the J gene TRBJ1-5; 9 nucleotides agree with TRBD1. CDR1 is SGHAT and CDR2 is FQNNGV in the germline V gene. V was clipped by 5 bases and J by 5 bases; unmatched bases: 7. This CDR3 contains 15 residues. In DNA form, the CDR3 reads TGTGCCAGCAGCAGTACCACAGGGGGCTATCAGCCCCAGCATTTT. The encoded protein is CASSSTTGGYQPQHF.

This chain joins TRBV6-4 and TRBJ2-3; 11 positions match TRBD2. This CDR3 is 15 amino acids long. Looked up from germline, CDR1 is MRHNA and CDR2 is SNTAGT. J gave up 4 bases and V 4 bases, and 4 bases lay outside the gene matches. CDR3 loop: CASSVTSGSADTQYF. The CDR3 DNA reads TGTGCCAGCAGTGTAACTAGCGGGAGCGCAGATACGCAGTATTTT.

The CDR3, as DNA: TGTGCCAGCAGCCTGGGGACACCCGGGGTCCATTCACCCCTCCACTTT. Protein product: CASSLGTPGVHSPLHF. The rearrangement links TRBV5-4 to TRBJ1-6; maybe TRBD1 (6 bases). Between the trimmed V and J ends, which lost 4 bases and 8 bases, there was a span of 19 bases. Germline CDR1 is SGHNT and CDR2 is YYREEE (reference sequence). The CDR3 length is 16 residues.

The chain links TRBV9 to TRBJ2-1; D is tentatively TRBD1 or TRBD2 (5 bases each). Trimming stripped 0 bases from V and 8 bases from J, with 15 bases between. The germline gives CDR1 SGDLS, CDR2 YYNGEE. There are 15 residues in the CDR3. The CDR3 protein is CASSVAPSQGDEQFF. The CDR3 bases are TGTGCCAGCAGCGTAGCTCCTAGCCAGGGCGATGAGCAGTTCTTC.

With respect to this clone: Other DNA sequences of this sample code for an identical CDR3. The chain has TRBV5-1 and TRBJ2-5; 7 bases align to TRBD1. V lost 4 bases and J lost 1; bases outside the gene matches: 1. Germline CDR1 and CDR2: SGHRS and YFSETQ. The CDR3 spans 13 residues. CDR3 DNA: TGCGCCAGCAGCAGGGGGCTCCAAGAGACCCAGTACTTC. Translating it yields CASSRGLQETQYF. The full variable domain, in which reference TRBV5-1 and TRBJ2-5 provide the parts outside the CDR3, is KAGVTQTPRYLIKTRGQQVTLSCSPISGHRSVSWYQQTPGQGLQFLFEYFSETQRNKGNFPGRFSGRQFSNSRSEMNVSTLELGDSALYLCASSRGLQETQYFGPGTRLLVL.

This chain connects TRBV29-1 to TRBJ1-4; D ambiguous. V dropped 5 bases and J dropped 8 bases, with 15 bases sitting between them. Germline V gives CDR1 SQVTM, CDR2 ANQGSEA. CDR3 length: 13 amino acids. The CDR3 DNA reads as TGCAGCGTTCGTGGAGACGCGCTGGAAAAACTGTTTTTT. Translating gives CSVRGDALEKLFF.

CDR3 loop: CASSLAPGGTEAFF. CDR3 nucleotides: TGTGCCAGCAGCTTGGCGCCAGGGGGGACTGAAGCTTTCTTT. V is TRBV5-4 and J is TRBJ1-1; 7 bases are a match to TRBD1. The CDR3 has 14 residues. Per the germline V gene, CDR1 is SGHNT and CDR2 is YYREEE (reference sequence). The ends lost 0 bases at V and 5 bases at J; junction bases unmatched: 4.

The J gene is TRBJ1-1, the V gene TRBV6-6; D may be TRBD1 (6 bases). The V end was cut by 6 bases, the J end by 2 bases, with 16 bases between. Germline CDR1 reads MNHNY; CDR2 reads SVGAGI (reference sequence). This CDR3 is built from 15 residues. CDR3 nucleotides: TGTGCCAGCAGATCAGACAGGCCTGGCAACACTGAAGCTTTCTTT. Translated: CASRSDRPGNTEAFF.

The chain couples TRBV18 to TRBJ2-7; possible D gene TRBD1, 5 bases. Deletions cut 3 bases from V and 3 bases from J, with 12 bases between. The CDR3 is 14 amino acids. Per the germline V gene, CDR1 is KGHSH and CDR2 is LQKENI. CDR3 protein: CASSPAGIFYEQYF. For the CDR3, the DNA is TGTGCCAGCTCACCGGCAGGGATATTCTACGAGCAGTACTTC. Complete variable domain (other parts from reference TRBV18 and TRBJ2-7): NAGVMQNPRHLVRRRGQEARLRCSPMKGHSHVYWYRQLPEEGLKFMVYLQKENIIDESGMPKERFSAEFPKEGPSILRIQQVVRGDSAAYFCASSPAGIFYEQYFGPGTRLTVT.

The chain has TRBV4-2 and TRBJ2-7; 9 positions agree with TRBD1. The V and J ends lost 0 bases and 5 bases, in that order; junction bases with no gene match: 11. This CDR3 spans 17 amino acids. The V gene's germline CDR1 is LGHNA and CDR2 YNFKEQ. The chain's CDR3 is CASSQEVSPGQGHEQYF. The CDR3 region has the DNA TGTGCCAGCAGCCAAGAGGTTTCCCCGGGACAGGGCCACGAGCAGTACTTC.